This T cell receptor (beta chain) came from a study of cytomegalovirus exposure and HLA in healthy donors. Study-level background: In a previous analysis, around 110 million unique TCR beta sequences were found from roughly 200 million T cells. Counted in an early data release were tens of millions of unique TCRs from HLA-typed donors.

The CDR3 sequence is 13 residues long. V was clipped by 6 bases and J by 7 bases; unmatched bases: 5. Germline V gene data show CDR1 as LNHNV and CDR2 as YYDKDF (reference sequence). 60 Vbeta and 13 Jbeta primers were used in PCR. Profiling relied on immunoSEQ multiplex PCR, and the TCRdb table lists in-frame clones only, not all of them. The sample records about 130,000 clones, roughly 77% being singletons. This chain joins TRBV15 and TRBJ2-5; 10 bases are shared with TRBD2. This receptor was identified in a man younger than 40 in good health and CMV-seronegative. The sample taken for sequencing was PBMCs. The CDR3 coding sequence is TGTGCCACCAGGCTAGCGGGGGCCGGGACCCAGTACTTC. This translates into CATRLAGAGTQYF.